These 30 T cell receptor beta chains were sequenced from one sample in a study of CD4 T cells in relation to SARS-CoV-2 and coronaviruses. These TCRs' antigens remain unknown. CD4+ T cells from unexposed donors were obtained before the COVID-19 pandemic (2011-2018). After roughly 9 days of culture, CD4+ T cells were isolated. Using immunoSEQ multiplex PCR, the repertoire was profiled, and TCRdb retains in-frame clones only, with some absent. The sample contains 20,000 to 25,000 clones, about 75% of which appear only once. The sample taken for sequencing was CD4+ T cells from PBMCs, cultured in vitro. The receptors here all came from a human donor in good health.

This clone was seen only a few times. The chain uses TRBV2 and TRBJ1-5; D is unclear. V lost 6 bases, J lost 6 bases, and 6 bases lay in between. Germline CDR1 SNHLY, CDR2 FYNNEI. The CDR3 has 11 amino acids. The DNA for the CDR3 is TGTGCCAGCAGGCTGGGTCAGCCCCAGCATTTT. Its protein product is CASRLGQPQHF.

This clone was seen a few times. The chain employs TRBV18 and TRBJ2-5; D is perhaps TRBD2 (6 bases). The CDR3 has 17 amino acids. The V gene lost 5 bases and the J gene lost 4 bases, with 23 bases spanning the gap. Germline CDR1 reads KGHSH; CDR2 reads LQKENI. CDR3 in DNA: TGTGCCAGCTCATTGGCGGGAACTACCTTCGGAATAGAGACCCAGTACTTC. It yields the protein CASSLAGTTFGIETQYF.

V is TRBV7-9 and J is TRBJ2-7; 7 bases align to TRBD2. V lost 3 bases, J lost 11 bases, and 4 bases stayed unmatched. CDR1 is SEHNR, CDR2 FQNEAQ, per germline (reference sequence). The CDR3 loop spans 11 amino acids. The CDR3 sequence is CASSLSGKKYF. In DNA form, the CDR3 reads TGTGCCAGCAGCTTGAGCGGGAAGAAGTACTTC.

The chain employs TRBV7-9 and TRBJ2-5, with a weak D call TRBD2 (5 bases). Germline V CDR1 and CDR2: SEHNR, FQNEAQ (reference sequence). V gave up 2 bases and J gave up 5 bases, with 9 bases separating them. This CDR3 spans 13 amino acids. This chain's CDR3 is CASSLRGHETQYF. The CDR3 DNA reads as TGTGCCAGCAGCTTAAGAGGGCACGAGACCCAGTACTTC. The variable domain in full, with the rest retrieved from reference TRBV7-9 and TRBJ2-5, is DTGVSQNPRHKITKRGQNVTFRCDPISEHNRLYWYRQTLGQGPEFLTYFQNEAQLEKSRLLSDRFSAERPKGSFSTLEIQRTEQGDSAMYLCASSLRGHETQYFGPGTRLLVL.

The chain is built from TRBV5-1 and TRBJ1-4; the D gene is possibly TRBD1 (6 bases). Germline V CDR1 and CDR2: SGHRS, YFSETQ. With 6 bases removed from V and 7 bases from J, the gap between germline ends came to 19 bases. The CDR3 spans 15 residues. CDR3 sequence (DNA): TGCGCCAGCAAAATCCAAGGGGGGGCAGTTGAAAAACTGTTTTTT. Encoded protein: CASKIQGGAVEKLFF. Variable domain in full (rest from reference TRBV5-1 and TRBJ1-4): KAGVTQTPRYLIKTRGQQVTLSCSPISGHRSVSWYQQTPGQGLQFLFEYFSETQRNKGNFPGRFSGRQFSNSRSEMNVSTLELGDSALYLCASKIQGGAVEKLFFGSGTQLSVL.

This chain uses TRBV6-2 or TRBV6-3 with TRBJ2-1; 9 bases match TRBD2. This CDR3 has 19 amino acids. Trimming at V came to 0 bases and at J to 4 bases, leaving 13 bases not matched to a gene. CDR1 MNHEY and CDR2 SVGEGT come from the germline V gene. The CDR3: CASSYSRASGTSLYNEQFF. CDR3 nucleotides: TGTGCCAGCAGTTACTCGAGAGCAAGCGGGACTAGCTTATACAATGAGCAGTTCTTC.

The chain joins TRBV7-6 to TRBJ2-7; D remains unclear. V lost 5 bases, J lost 2 bases, and 4 bases lay in between. The CDR3 is made up of 11 amino acids. Germline V gives CDR1 SGHVS, CDR2 FNYEAQ. The CDR3 DNA reads TGTGCCAGCAGCCAGGCCTACGAGCAGTACTTC. Translation gives CASSQAYEQYF.

The chain uses TRBV2 and TRBJ2-2; tentatively, D is TRBD2 (5 bases). The CDR3 loop spans 14 amino acids. Trimming removed 6 bases from V and 4 bases from J, with 12 bases in between. Germline V gene sequence: CDR1 SNHLY, CDR2 FYNNEI. The CDR3 bases are TGTGCCAGCAGGCCCCAACTAGGCACCGGGGAGCTGTTTTTT. Translating gives CASRPQLGTGELFF. The variable domain in full, with the rest retrieved from reference TRBV2 and TRBJ2-2, is EPEVTQTPSHQVTQMGQEVILRCVPISNHLYFYWYRQILGQKVEFLVSFYNNEISEKSEIFDDQFSVERPDGSNFTLKIRSTKLEDSAMYFCASRPQLGTGELFFGEGSRLTVL.

This clone was counted once. The chain couples TRBV15 to TRBJ2-1, with 7 bases fitting TRBD2. J was trimmed by 0 bases and V by 5 bases; bases with no gene match: 7. The CDR3 totals 16 residues. Germline-derived CDR1 and CDR2 are LNHNV and YYDKDF (reference sequence). The DNA of the CDR3 is TGTGCCACCAGCTCCCAGCGGGATAGCTCCTACAATGAGCAGTTCTTC. It yields the protein CATSSQRDSSYNEQFF. The full variable domain, rest sourced from reference TRBV15 and TRBJ2-1, is DAMVIQNPRYQVTQFGKPVTLSCSQTLNHNVMYWYQQKSSQAPKLLFHYYDKDFNNEADTPDNFQSRRPNTSFCFLDIRSPGLGDTAMYLCATSSQRDSSYNEQFFGPGTRLTVL.

J is TRBJ1-1 and V is TRBV10-1; 8 positions agree with TRBD1. The CDR3 spans 15 residues. Germline V CDR1 and CDR2: WNHNN, SYGVQD (reference sequence). The V and J ends lost 3 bases and 3 bases, in that order; junction bases with no gene match: 6. The CDR3 spells CASSEAGGGHTEAFF. The DNA of the CDR3 is TGCGCCAGCAGTGAAGCAGGGGGCGGACACACTGAAGCTTTCTTT.

The chain recombines TRBV13 with TRBJ2-5; D is undetermined. Looked up from germline, CDR1 is PRHDT and CDR2 is FYEKMQ (reference sequence). This CDR3 has 11 residues. The V end was cut by 5 bases, the J end by 3 bases, with 4 bases between. CDR3 in DNA: TGTGCCAGCAGCGGAGAAGAGACCCAGTACTTC. Its translation is CASSGEETQYF.

This clone was found a few times. The rearrangement links TRBV19 to TRBJ1-5; weak D call: TRBD1 (5 bases). CDR1 and CDR2 (germline): LNHDA, SQIVND (reference sequence). Trimming removed 3 bases at V and 2 bases at J, with 14 bases between. CDR3 length: 16 amino acids. The CDR3: CASSILRGQGNQPQHF. The CDR3 coding sequence is TGTGCCAGTAGTATCTTGAGGGGCCAGGGCAATCAGCCCCAGCATTTT. The variable domain in full, with the rest retrieved from reference TRBV19 and TRBJ1-5, is DGGITQSPKYLFRKEGQNVTLSCEQNLNHDAMYWYRQDPGQGLRLIYYSQIVNDFQKGDIAEGYSVSREKKESFPLTVTSAQKNPTAFYLCASSILRGQGNQPQHFGDGTRLSIL.

V gene TRBV12-5 combines with J gene TRBJ1-2; D perhaps matches TRBD1 (6 bases). The V end lost 5 bases, the J end lost 1 base, and 23 bases lay between the germline ends. Germline CDR1 is LGHNT and CDR2 is FRNRAP. This CDR3 is 18 amino acids long. The CDR3 is CASGTPFGGPTYNYGYTF. The CDR3 bases are TGTGCTAGTGGTACCCCGTTTGGGGGGCCAACTTATAACTATGGCTACACCTTC. Using reference TRBV12-5 and TRBJ1-2 for the parts outside the CDR3, the full variable domain is DARVTQTPRHKVTEMGQEVTMRCQPILGHNTVFWYRQTMMQGLELLAYFRNRAPLDDSGMPKDRFSAEMPDATLATLKIQPSEPRDSAVYFCASGTPFGGPTYNYGYTFGSGTRLTVV.

The chain couples TRBV12-5 to TRBJ1-2; D possibly corresponds to TRBD1 (6 bases). Germline V gene lookup returns CDR1 LGHNT and CDR2 FRNRAP. The CDR3 has 13 residues. V lost 4 bases to trimming and J lost 2 bases, with 8 bases between them. CDR3 amino acids: CASGYDRNYGYTF. In DNA, the CDR3 is TGTGCTAGTGGTTATGACAGGAACTATGGCTACACCTTC.

V and J are TRBV27 and TRBJ1-2, with 8 bases identical to TRBD1. The CDR3 totals 16 residues. V shed 4 bases and J 0 bases; nucleotides not matched to a gene: 7. Germline CDR1 MNHEY, CDR2 SMNVEV (reference sequence). The CDR3 region is CASSSRTGRPNYGYTF. Here the CDR3 DNA reads TGTGCCAGCAGTTCAAGGACAGGGAGGCCTAACTATGGCTACACCTTC.

The chain uses TRBV5-1 and TRBJ1-6; a possible D gene is TRBD1 (5 bases). V shed 3 bases and J shed 0 bases, with 13 bases lying between them. The germline gives CDR1 SGHRS, CDR2 YFSETQ. The CDR3 covers 17 residues. The DNA for the CDR3 is TGCGCCAGCAGCTCCGCCGGGGGAAGCTCCTATAATTCACCCCTCCACTTT. Its translation: CASSSAGGSSYNSPLHF.

This rearrangement joins TRBV30 to TRBJ1-5; TRBD1 might be the D (6 bases). Germline V gives CDR1 GTSNPN, CDR2 SVGIG (reference sequence). This CDR3 contains 14 residues. The V end lost 3 bases, the J end lost 7 bases, and 16 bases lay between the germline ends. The DNA for the CDR3 is TGTGCCTGGAGCCGGGGGAGGGGGAACCAGCCCCAGCATTTT. Protein: CAWSRGRGNQPQHF. Full variable domain (missing parts from reference TRBV30 and TRBJ1-5): SQTIHQWPATLVQPVGSPLSLECTVEGTSNPNLYWYRQAAGRGLQLLFYSVGIGQISSEVPQNLSASRPQDRQFILSSKKLLLSDSGFYLCAWSRGRGNQPQHFGDGTRLSIL.

This clone is deemed medium-sized. V and J are TRBV11-2 and TRBJ1-5; tentative D call: TRBD1 (6 bases). The length of the CDR3 is 13 residues. The V end was cut by 1 base, the J end by 7 bases, with 8 bases between. The germline CDR1 and CDR2 sequences are SGHAT and FQNNGV. The chain's CDR3 is CASSLGRGQPQHF. In nucleotides, the CDR3 is TGTGCCAGCAGCTTAGGCAGGGGCCAGCCCCAGCATTTT.

The chain carries TRBV7-9 and TRBJ1-1; 9 bases align to TRBD1. In germline, CDR1 is SEHNR, CDR2 FQNEAQ (reference sequence). V was pared by 5 bases and J by 3 bases, with 4 bases of the junction left unmatched. The CDR3 runs 14 residues. The CDR3 loop reads CASSQRTGDTEAFF. The CDR3 DNA reads as TGTGCCAGCAGCCAAAGGACAGGGGACACTGAAGCTTTCTTT.

The chain carries TRBV30 and TRBJ2-7; D may be TRBD1 (5 bases). There are 12 residues in the CDR3. The V end was cut by 0 bases, the J end by 5 bases, with 8 bases between. Per germline, CDR1 GTSNPN and CDR2 SVGIG (reference sequence). In DNA, the CDR3 is TGTGCCTGGAGTGTAGGGGTAGACGAGCAGTACTTC. Translation gives CAWSVGVDEQYF.

The CDR3 sequence: CASSPSDLETQYF. The CDR3, as DNA: TGTGCCAGCTCACCCTCGGACTTAGAGACCCAGTACTTC. This sequence joins TRBV18 and TRBJ2-5; D perhaps matches TRBD2 (5 bases). The V gene lost 3 bases and the J gene lost 4 bases, with 9 bases spanning the gap. Germline loops: CDR1 KGHSH, CDR2 LQKENI. The CDR3 is 13 residues long. The full variable domain, rest sourced from reference TRBV18 and TRBJ2-5, is NAGVMQNPRHLVRRRGQEARLRCSPMKGHSHVYWYRQLPEEGLKFMVYLQKENIIDESGMPKERFSAEFPKEGPSILRIQQVVRGDSAAYFCASSPSDLETQYFGPGTRLLVL.

The chain recombines TRBV24-1 with TRBJ2-3, with TRBD2 matching 7 bases. Germline loops: CDR1 KGHDR, CDR2 SFDVKD. With V trimmed by 9 bases and J by 1 base, 9 bases remained unmatched. This CDR3 is built from 15 residues. The CDR3: CATSSGLTRTDTQYF. The CDR3 DNA reads as TGTGCCACCTCTAGCGGACTAACTCGCACAGATACGCAGTATTTT.

This chain joins TRBV5-1 and TRBJ1-2; D is perhaps TRBD1 (6 bases). The CDR3 has 13 residues. Germline V CDR1 and CDR2: SGHRS, YFSETQ. V lost 4 bases, J lost 4 bases, and 11 bases lay in between. The CDR3 loop is CASSLGGLYGYTF. CDR3 coding DNA: TGCGCCAGCAGCCTAGGGGGGCTCTATGGCTACACCTTC.

This clone is classed as medium-sized. This chain connects TRBV5-1 to TRBJ1-5, with D unclear. The germline V gene encodes CDR1 SGHRS and CDR2 YFSETQ. The V gene lost 0 bases and the J gene lost 5 bases, with 12 bases spanning the gap. The CDR3 consists of 15 residues. The CDR3 reads CASSLASTADQPQHF. CDR3 in DNA: TGCGCCAGCAGCTTGGCCAGTACAGCCGATCAGCCCCAGCATTTT.

CDR3 sequence (DNA): TGCGCCAGCAGTGCTTCTATCACTACGGACTCTGGAAACACCATATATTTT. Its translation is CASSASITTDSGNTIYF. The V call is TRBV10-2, the J call TRBJ1-3; D ambiguous. The V gene's germline CDR1 is WSHSY and CDR2 SAAADI. The CDR3 covers 17 residues. V gave up 4 bases and J gave up 0 bases, with 16 bases separating them.

V and J are TRBV30 and TRBJ1-6; D possibly corresponds to TRBD1 (6 bases). In germline, CDR1 is GTSNPN, CDR2 SVGIG (reference sequence). This CDR3 is 16 amino acids long. Trimming removed 5 bases from V and 0 bases from J, with 14 bases in between. The CDR3 nucleotides are TGTGCCTGGGTTGATACAGGGAGCTCCTATAATTCACCCCTCCACTTT. Translation gives CAWVDTGSSYNSPLHF.

The chain couples TRBV7-8 to TRBJ2-5, with D possibly called TRBD1 or TRBD2 (5 bases each). Looked up from germline, CDR1 is SGHVS and CDR2 is FQNEAQ. The CDR3 length is 15 residues. Trimming shortened V by 7 bases and J by 2 bases, and 17 bases separated the two germline ends. The CDR3 DNA sequence: TGTGCCAGCAAGTTTGGGACGGGAAGACAAGAGACCCAGTACTTC. It translates to CASKFGTGRQETQYF.

V gene TRBV2 combines with J gene TRBJ1-5; 8 nucleotides match TRBD1. The CDR3 has 15 residues. Germline V CDR1 and CDR2: SNHLY, FYNNEI. V was pared by 6 bases and J by 6 bases, with 10 bases of the junction left unmatched. CDR3 residues: CASSGNGQGGQPQHF. CDR3 bases: TGTGCCAGCAGCGGGAACGGACAGGGCGGTCAGCCCCAGCATTTT.

This clone is a singleton in its sample. The J gene is TRBJ2-3, the V gene TRBV18, with 13 nucleotides matching TRBD2. The CDR3 is made up of 16 amino acids. The V gene end was trimmed by 3 bases and the J gene end by 4 bases; junction bases not matched to a gene: 4. Germline-derived CDR1 and CDR2 are KGHSH and LQKENI. CDR3 nucleotides: TGTGCCAGCTCACCGAGACTAGCGGGAGGATCAGATACGCAGTATTTT. This sequence encodes CASSPRLAGGSDTQYF.

The chain joins TRBV7-8 to TRBJ2-7; D gene unclear. V lost 5 bases and J 3 bases, leaving 11 bases between the germline ends. Germline CDR1 SGHVS, CDR2 FQNEAQ. The CDR3 runs 13 residues. The CDR3 spells CASSPRRDYEQYF. CDR3 DNA: TGTGCCAGCAGCCCCAGAAGGGACTACGAGCAGTACTTC. The full variable domain, in which reference TRBV7-8 and TRBJ2-7 provide the parts outside the CDR3, is GAGVSQSPRYKVAKRGQDVALRCDPISGHVSLFWYQQALGQGPEFLTYFQNEAQLDKSGLPSDRFFAERPEGSVSTLKIQRTQQEDSAVYLCASSPRRDYEQYFGPGTRLTVT.